One sample yielded the 5 T cell receptor beta chains listed below, sequenced in a study of blood T cell repertoires in COVID-19. TCRdb's copy holds only in-frame clones and misses some; the assay was immunoSEQ multiplex PCR. The sample shows roughly 92,000 clones, about 87% of them seen only once. Sequencing used peripheral blood. Every receptor here comes from a human donor with acute or convalescent COVID-19. The donor label of this sample is uncertain.

The J gene is TRBJ1-3, the V gene TRBV11-3, with a possible D match to TRBD1 (5 bases). Germline V gene data show CDR1 as SGHNT and CDR2 as YENEEA. Trimming shortened V by 0 bases and J by 0 bases, and 12 bases separated the two germline ends. This CDR3 is 17 amino acids long. The CDR3 nucleotides read TGTGCCAGCAGCTTAGATAGTACCAGGGCCTCTGGAAACACCATATATTTT. Its protein product is CASSLDSTRASGNTIYF. Filled out from reference TRBV11-3 and TRBJ1-3, the complete variable domain reads EAGVVQSPRYKIIEKKQPVAFWCNPISGHNTLYWYLQNLGQGPELLIRYENEEAVDDSQLPKDRFSAERLKGVDSTLKIQPAELGDSAVYLCASSLDSTRASGNTIYFGEGSWLTVV.

This clone was picked up one time. This chain connects TRBV19 to TRBJ2-1; TRBD2 matches 11 bases. The CDR3 contains 16 residues. Germline V gene sequence: CDR1 LNHDA, CDR2 SQIVND (reference sequence). Trimming took 6 bases from V and 6 from J; bases not matched to a gene: 10. CDR3 DNA sequence: TGTGCCAGTAGCCCGACTAGCGGGGCCTCGGTCAATGAGCAGTTCTTC. Residues: CASSPTSGASVNEQFF.

This clone showed up just once. The chain links TRBV6-5 to TRBJ2-1, with a weak D call TRBD1 (5 bases). Germline CDR1 is MNHEY and CDR2 is SVGAGI. The V and J ends lost 6 bases and 5 bases respectively, with 5 bases between them. The CDR3 is made up of 11 amino acids. The CDR3 is CASRGDNEQFF. In DNA, the CDR3 is TGTGCCAGCAGAGGGGACAATGAGCAGTTCTTC.

The V call is TRBV11-2, the J call TRBJ1-2; no clear D. Germline CDR1 SGHAT, CDR2 FQNNGV. The CDR3 has 13 residues. Trimming removed 6 bases at V and 5 bases at J, with 13 bases between. The CDR3 loop is CASSPFTDYGYTF. CDR3 DNA sequence: TGTGCCAGCAGTCCTTTTACAGATTATGGCTACACCTTC.

V gene TRBV5-1 combines with J gene TRBJ2-3; D may be TRBD2 (6 bases). Germline V lookup: CDR1 SGHRS, CDR2 YFSETQ. Trimming stripped 0 bases from V and 1 base from J, with 12 bases between. This CDR3 is 16 amino acids long. This CDR3 reads CASSLARGGGTDTQYF. For the CDR3, the DNA is TGCGCCAGCAGCTTGGCCCGGGGCGGGGGCACAGATACGCAGTATTTT.